This TCR beta chain was captured by sequencing in a study of blood T cell repertoires in COVID-19. About the study: The United States, Italy and Spain provided the acute and convalescent COVID-19 samples. Sources were T cells, B-cell-depleted T cells, or PBMCs; the material itself was cDNA or gDNA.

Germline values: CDR1 SGDLS, CDR2 YYNGEE. The CDR3 runs 12 residues. The V gene lost 3 bases and the J gene lost 6 bases, with 10 bases spanning the gap. Followed longitudinally, the Seattle patients had been enrolled during active infection. Authors' analysis steps: Estimated nucleated cell counts came from reference gene primer amplification. The assay was immunoSEQ multiplex PCR, and TCRdb's table has in-frame clones only and misses some. V and J calls and clone size are copied from that table; D and trimming were computed from the DNA. The table includes 200,000 to 250,000 clones, roughly four fifths detected once.

The sequence came from an elderly woman with COVID-19, enrolled during active disease. The sequenced sample was peripheral blood. The chain has TRBV9 and TRBJ2-7; D ambiguous. The CDR3 DNA reads TGTGCCAGCAGCGGGCCTACGGGCGAGCAGTACTTC. Its protein is CASSGPTGEQYF.